The entry below describes one T cell receptor beta chain. The data stem from a study of blood T cell repertoires in COVID-19. The germline gives CDR1 LGHNA, CDR2 YNFKEQ. Trimming removed 0 bases from V and 7 bases from J; junction bases left unmatched: 11. The CDR3 runs 18 residues. Sequenced by immunoSEQ multiplex PCR; TCRdb stores in-frame clones only, minus some. Here the sample spans approximately 100,000 clones, roughly 82% being singletons. This receptor was taken from a human donor in a cohort sampled during active COVID-19. Sequencing was done on a sample of peripheral blood. The V gene is TRBV4-2, the J gene TRBJ2-4, with 11 bases lining up with TRBD2. DNA of the CDR3: TGTGCCAGCAGCCAAGAGACTAGCGGGGACCCAAGCCGGAACATTCAGTACTTC. Residues: CASSQETSGDPSRNIQYF.